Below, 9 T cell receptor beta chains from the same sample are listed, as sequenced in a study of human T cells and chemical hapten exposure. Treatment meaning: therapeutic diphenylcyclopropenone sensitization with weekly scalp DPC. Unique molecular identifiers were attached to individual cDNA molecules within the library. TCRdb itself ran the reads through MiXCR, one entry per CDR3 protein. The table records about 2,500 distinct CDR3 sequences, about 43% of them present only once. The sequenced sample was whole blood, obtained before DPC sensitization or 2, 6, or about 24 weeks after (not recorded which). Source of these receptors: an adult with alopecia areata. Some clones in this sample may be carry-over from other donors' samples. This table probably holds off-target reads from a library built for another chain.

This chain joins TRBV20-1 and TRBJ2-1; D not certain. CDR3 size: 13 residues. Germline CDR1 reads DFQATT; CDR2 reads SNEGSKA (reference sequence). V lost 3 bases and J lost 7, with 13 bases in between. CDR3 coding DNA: TGCAGTGCTAGTATGCCGACGCGGAATGAGCAGTTCTTC. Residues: CSASMPTRNEQFF.

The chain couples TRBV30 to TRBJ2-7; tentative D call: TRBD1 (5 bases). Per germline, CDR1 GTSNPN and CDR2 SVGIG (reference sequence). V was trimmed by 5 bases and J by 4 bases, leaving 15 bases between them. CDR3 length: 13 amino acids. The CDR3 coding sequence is TGTGCCTGGGGTCAGGGCCTGGGTTACGAGCAGTACTTC. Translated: CAWGQGLGYEQYF.

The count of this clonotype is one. CDR3 protein: CASITRDRAVYYGYTF. In DNA, the CDR3 is TGTGCCAGCATTACGCGGGACAGGGCGGTATACTATGGCTACACCTTC. The chain couples TRBV2 to TRBJ1-2; 9 bases are shared with TRBD1. This CDR3 is 16 amino acids long. Per germline, CDR1 SNHLY and CDR2 FYNNEI. The J segment lost 3 bases and the V segment lost 7 bases, leaving 12 bases of the junction unmatched.

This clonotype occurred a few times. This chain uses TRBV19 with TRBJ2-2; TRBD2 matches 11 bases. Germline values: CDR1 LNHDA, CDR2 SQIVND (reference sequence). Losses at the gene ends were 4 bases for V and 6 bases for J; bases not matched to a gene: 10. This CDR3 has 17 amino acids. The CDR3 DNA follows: TGTGCCAGTAGTAGAGAGATAGCGGGAGGGCCCTCCGGGGAGCTGTTTTTT. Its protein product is CASSREIAGGPSGELFF.

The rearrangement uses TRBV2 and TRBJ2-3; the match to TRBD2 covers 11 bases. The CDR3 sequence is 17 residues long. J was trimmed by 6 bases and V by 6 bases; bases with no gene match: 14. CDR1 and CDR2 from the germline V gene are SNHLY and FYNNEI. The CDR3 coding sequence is TGTGCCAGCAGGGAGTTGCTTACTAGCGGGAGAGGGGATACGCAGTATTTT. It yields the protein CASRELLTSGRGDTQYF.

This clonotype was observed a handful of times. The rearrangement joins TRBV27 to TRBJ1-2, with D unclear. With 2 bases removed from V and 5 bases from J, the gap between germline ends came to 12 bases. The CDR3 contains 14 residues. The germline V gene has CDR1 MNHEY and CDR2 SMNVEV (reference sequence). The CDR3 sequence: CASSLAASTYGYTF. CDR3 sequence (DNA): TGTGCCAGCAGTTTAGCGGCAAGCACTTATGGCTACACCTTC.

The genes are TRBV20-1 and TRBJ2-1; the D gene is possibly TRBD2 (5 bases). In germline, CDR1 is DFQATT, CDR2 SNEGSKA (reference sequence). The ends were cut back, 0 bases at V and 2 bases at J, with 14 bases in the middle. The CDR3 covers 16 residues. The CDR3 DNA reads TGCAGTGCTAGAGATCAGAGAGCGGTCACCTACAATGAGCAGTTCTTC. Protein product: CSARDQRAVTYNEQFF.

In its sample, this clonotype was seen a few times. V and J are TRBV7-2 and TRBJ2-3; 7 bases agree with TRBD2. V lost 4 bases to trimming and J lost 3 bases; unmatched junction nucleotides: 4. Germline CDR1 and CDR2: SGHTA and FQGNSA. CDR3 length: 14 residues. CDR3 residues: CASSSGGGTDTQYF. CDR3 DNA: TGTGCCAGCAGCTCTGGGGGGGGTACAGATACGCAGTATTTT.

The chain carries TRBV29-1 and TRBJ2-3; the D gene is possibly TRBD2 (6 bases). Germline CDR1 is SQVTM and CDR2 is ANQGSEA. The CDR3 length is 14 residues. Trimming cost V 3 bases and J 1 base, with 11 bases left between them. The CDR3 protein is CSVDGDLGTDTQYF. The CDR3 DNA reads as TGCAGCGTTGACGGGGACTTAGGCACAGATACGCAGTATTTT.